This T cell receptor beta chain was sequenced for a study of T-cell reconstitution after alpha-beta-depleted transplantation in children (dated by TCRdb to the mid-2010s). About the investigation overall: Using TCR repertoire profiling, the study quantitatively followed how T-cell immune reconstitution unfolded in children after TCRalphabeta/CD19-depleted allogeneic hematopoietic cell transplantation.

The research as a whole found: Over the following months the frequencies of hyperexpanded clones went down, and after one year T-cell counts and TCRbeta diversity were mostly credited to newly produced T cells. The apparently early alphabetaT-cell count recovery about two months after transplant was reportedly dependent on only several hundred rapidly expanded clones derived from non-depleted graft cells. In some patients, high TCRbeta diversity at day 60 was attributed to recipient T cells and intrathymic progenitors that had survived conditioning.

Library preparation was by PCR. Sequenced on an Illumina HiSeq 2500. Molecular barcoding was employed in the preparation of TCR libraries, with unique molecular identifiers being used to normalize TCRbeta repertoire quantification. Through fastp at Q25 and MiXCR, TCRdb rebuilt clones from the public reads, retaining in-frame beta chains. Identical CDR3 protein sequences are pooled into one entry, listed with their most common genes and DNA. The sample contains some 440,000 distinct CDR3 sequences, roughly 17% of them found a single time. Approximately 28% of the sample rests with the top ten. Taken with the paper, the label for treatment or condition translates to: allogeneic hematopoietic cell transplantation with graft depleted of TCRalphabeta T cells and CD19 B cells. The children who served as transplant recipients had been given grafts of TCRalphabeta/CD19-depleted allogeneic hematopoietic cells.

V gives up 5 bases and J gives up 4 bases, and the segment between their germline ends measures 11 bases. The CDR3 sequence holds 12 residues, the cysteine and phenylalanine included. The sequence is cut down to CDR3 DNA, 36 bases in frame from base 1. The germline V gene provides CDR1 SQVTM and CDR2 ANQGSEA. A note on this clonotype: Its recognized antigen is unknown. Per-base qualities were not stored, and no clone one base away is much larger.

The TCR originated in a boy in the first two years of life who had a stem cell transplant for Wiskott-Aldrich syndrome, so the T cells may come from the graft donor. The chain is assembled from TRBV29-1 and TRBJ2-5, and perhaps TRBD1 as D gene, on 6 matching bases. The sample here was PBMCs, mostly from graft donor cells, taken 360 days after TCRalphabeta/CD19-depleted stem cell transplant. This receptor carries the CDR3 CSVLGRGETQYF. Here is the DNA: TGCAGCGTTCTGGGCAGGGGAGAGACCCAGTACTTC.